Below, 19 T cell receptor beta chains from the same sample are listed, as sequenced in a study of T cells after yellow fever vaccination. A single record per CDR3 protein comes from TCRdb applying MiXCR to the 5' RACE reads. The profile covers 150,000 to 200,000 distinct CDR3 sequences, with 8% to 13% appearing a single time and 36% taken by the ten largest. Sequencing used CD8+ T cells sorted from PBMCs, obtained 15 days after the yellow fever booster vaccination. The receptors here all came from a young man who received the YFV17D yellow fever vaccine.

V usage is TRBV5-6 and J usage is TRBJ1-1; D might be TRBD1 (5 bases). Deletions cut 4 bases from V and 3 bases from J, with 13 bases between. CDR3 length equals 14 residues. Germline CDR1 and CDR2: SGHDT and YYEEEE. CDR3 sequence: CASSPVGVDTEAFF. The CDR3 bases are TGTGCCAGCAGCCCAGTGGGGGTCGACACTGAAGCTTTCTTT.

V gene TRBV4-3 combines with J gene TRBJ1-6; D possibly corresponds to TRBD1 (5 bases). The ends were cut back, 0 bases at V and 10 bases at J, with 25 bases in the middle. There are 19 residues in the CDR3. Germline V gene sequence: CDR1 LGHNA, CDR2 YSLEER. The DNA of the CDR3 is TGCGCCAGCAGCCAAGATCCCGGGCTGGGGCCGGAAAATTGGTCACCCCTCCACTTT. Its protein product is CASSQDPGLGPENWSPLHF.

J is TRBJ1-6 and V is TRBV4-3; D is possibly TRBD1 (6 bases). Per germline, CDR1 LGHNA and CDR2 YSLEER. This CDR3 region has 15 residues. V dropped 0 bases and J dropped 5 bases, with 8 bases sitting between them. CDR3 protein: CASSQEDRDNSPLHF. The CDR3 coding sequence is TGCGCCAGCAGCCAAGAGGACAGAGATAATTCACCCCTCCACTTT.

The rearrangement joins TRBV18 to TRBJ1-4; D is ambiguous. This CDR3 region has 15 residues. The ends were cut back, 0 bases at V and 2 bases at J, with 7 bases in the middle. Per germline, CDR1 KGHSH and CDR2 LQKENI. Here the CDR3 reads CASSPPDWTNEKLFF. The CDR3 DNA reads as TGTGCCAGCTCACCACCGGATTGGACTAATGAAAAACTGTTTTTT. Based on the CDR3 plus reference TRBV18 and TRBJ1-4, the full variable domain is NAGVMQNPRHLVRRRGQEARLRCSPMKGHSHVYWYRQLPEEGLKFMVYLQKENIIDESGMPKERFSAEFPKEGPSILRIQQVVRGDSAAYFCASSPPDWTNEKLFFGSGTQLSVL.

This clonotype was counted only a few times. V is TRBV20-1 and J is TRBJ1-6; D gene ambiguous. The CDR3 is 15 amino acids. V was cut by 6 bases and J by 0 bases, with 12 bases left in between. The germline CDR1 and CDR2 sequences are DFQATT and SNEGSKA (reference sequence). The CDR3 region is CSATIRTSYNSPLHF. CDR3 nucleotide sequence: TGCAGTGCGACGATAAGAACCTCCTATAATTCACCCCTCCACTTT.

This clonotype came up many times. The J gene is TRBJ2-7, the V gene TRBV12-3 or TRBV12-4; no definite D call. The CDR3 spans 13 residues. Trimming pared 3 bases from V and 4 bases from J, leaving 10 bases between. The CDR3: CASSFGSLYEQYV. The CDR3 nucleotides read TGTGCCAGCAGTTTCGGATCACTTTACGAGCAGTACGTC.

This clonotype was detected many times. The chain uses TRBV29-1 and TRBJ1-5; possible D gene TRBD1, 6 bases. Deletions cut 6 bases from V and 4 bases from J, with 13 bases between. Germline V gene data show CDR1 as SQVTM and CDR2 as ANQGSEA. The CDR3 is made up of 13 amino acids. The CDR3 DNA sequence: TGCAGCGTGGCAACAGGGTTAAATCAGCCCCAGCATTTT. Protein product: CSVATGLNQPQHF.

V and J are TRBV9 and TRBJ1-1, with D tentatively TRBD1 (6 bases). V was trimmed by 0 bases and J by 0 bases, leaving 15 bases between them. Germline V gene data show CDR1 as SGDLS and CDR2 as YYNGEE. This CDR3 is 17 amino acids long. The CDR3 sequence: CASSVDQGSLMNTEAFF. CDR3 sequence (DNA): TGTGCCAGCAGCGTAGACCAGGGGAGTTTGATGAACACTGAAGCTTTCTTT.

This clonotype was seen ten or more times. The chain couples TRBV4-3 to TRBJ2-7, with 7 bases aligning to TRBD1. Trimming removed 0 bases from V and 1 base from J; junction bases left unmatched: 3. Germline CDR1 reads LGHNA; CDR2 reads YSLEER. This CDR3 spans 15 amino acids. The CDR3 loop is CASSQDGTESYEQYF. CDR3 DNA: TGCGCCAGCAGCCAAGATGGGACAGAATCCTACGAGCAGTACTTC.

This clonotype was recorded a few times. V is TRBV12-3 or TRBV12-4 and J is TRBJ2-7; D is unresolved. V lost 6 bases, J lost 1 base, and 10 bases lay in between. This CDR3 is 13 amino acids long. The CDR3 spells CASSSGPSYEQYF. Here the CDR3 DNA reads TGTGCCAGCAGCTCCGGGCCGTCCTACGAGCAGTACTTC.

The gene calls are TRBV20-1 and TRBJ2-4, with D perhaps matching TRBD1 (5 bases). The V and J ends lost 4 bases and 0 bases respectively, with 13 bases between them. Germline-derived CDR1 and CDR2 are DFQATT and SNEGSKA (reference sequence). The CDR3 is made up of 15 amino acids. The CDR3 sequence is CSANPRGLAKNIQYF. The CDR3 nucleotides are TGCAGTGCTAACCCTAGGGGCCTAGCCAAAAACATTCAGTACTTC.

In its sample, this clonotype was seen a few times. This rearrangement joins TRBV7-3 to TRBJ2-2, with D uncertain. From germline, CDR1 is SGHTA and CDR2 FQGTGA. The germline V and J ends were trimmed by 5 bases and 6 bases, with 13 bases remaining between them. The CDR3 loop spans 14 amino acids. The chain's CDR3 is CASSPQQPPGELFF. CDR3 DNA: TGTGCCAGCAGCCCCCAACAGCCCCCCGGGGAGCTGTTTTTT.

This clonotype was detected ten times or more. The rearrangement links TRBV15 to TRBJ2-3; no definite D call. V lost 5 bases to trimming and J lost 5 bases, with 11 bases between them. Germline V CDR1 and CDR2: LNHNV, YYDKDF (reference sequence). CDR3 length: 13 residues. The CDR3 nucleotides are TGTGCCACCAGCGGGATCGCTGGAGATACGCAGTATTTT. Its protein is CATSGIAGDTQYF.

This clonotype appeared a few times. The V call is TRBV4-3, the J call TRBJ2-5; D ambiguous. CDR1 is LGHNA and CDR2 is YSLEER in the germline V gene. The V end was cut by 0 bases, the J end by 5 bases, with 4 bases between. The CDR3 runs to 12 residues. The CDR3 nucleotides are TGCGCCAGCAGCCAAGATTGGGAGACCCAGTACTTC. It is translated as CASSQDWETQYF.

The chain couples TRBV20-1 to TRBJ1-5; D is perhaps TRBD1 (5 bases). The CDR3 covers 14 residues. Trimming shortened V by 2 bases and J by 1 base, and 9 bases separated the two germline ends. Germline V gene sequence: CDR1 DFQATT, CDR2 SNEGSKA (reference sequence). The CDR3 DNA reads TGCAGTGCTAGACGGGGCAGGAGCAATCAGCCCCAGCATTTT. Its translation: CSARRGRSNQPQHF.

This chain joins TRBV27 and TRBJ1-6; D unclear. Germline CDR1 MNHEY, CDR2 SMNVEV (reference sequence). Trimming removed 3 bases from V and 1 base from J, with 13 bases in between. The CDR3 has 17 residues. Here the CDR3 reads CASSFGPNLSYNSPLHF. The CDR3 nucleotides read TGTGCCAGCAGTTTTGGGCCAAACCTGTCCTATAATTCACCCCTCCACTTT.

This chain uses TRBV15 with TRBJ1-5; D remains unclear. The V and J ends lost 0 bases and 8 bases respectively, with 17 bases between them. The CDR3 spans 16 residues. Germline-derived CDR1 and CDR2 are LNHNV and YYDKDF (reference sequence). CDR3 coding DNA: TGTGCCACCAGCAGAGATGCCCGGGTGGGGATTGAGCCCCAGCATTTT. It translates to CATSRDARVGIEPQHF.

This clonotype was counted a few times. The chain's CDR3 is CASSETGGRPYNEQFF. For the CDR3, the DNA is TGTGCCAGCAGTGAAACGGGGGGTAGACCCTACAATGAGCAGTTCTTC. This chain links TRBV6-1 with TRBJ2-1; the match to TRBD2 covers 7 bases. With 2 bases clipped from V and 2 bases from J, the junction kept 6 bases outside the gene matches. The CDR3 has 16 amino acids. Germline V gene lookup returns CDR1 MNHNS and CDR2 SASEGT.

V is TRBV6-6 and J is TRBJ2-3, with D perhaps matching TRBD2 (5 bases). This CDR3 has 15 amino acids. Trimming took 5 bases from V and 1 from J, leaving 13 bases between them. Germline V gene data show CDR1 as MNHNY and CDR2 as SVGAGI (reference sequence). CDR3 DNA: TGTGCCAGCAGTAGAGGGCCCTTGGGCACAGATACGCAGTATTTT. This sequence encodes CASSRGPLGTDTQYF.